Sequencing of this T cell receptor beta chain was carried out in a study of T-cell reconstitution after alpha-beta-depleted transplantation in children. Broader study findings: After transplant, high TCRbeta diversity at day 60 in some patients arose from surviving recipient T cells and thymic progenitors. Several hundred graft clones that had expanded were reportedly the source of alpha-beta T cells about two months after transplant.

Only a few counts were recorded for this clonotype. Its antigen is still unknown. Between the trimmed V and J ends, which lost 5 bases and 4 bases, there was a span of 11 bases. The CDR3 sequence is 14 residues long. The V gene's germline CDR1 is KGHSH and CDR2 LQKENI. Library preparation (for TCRbeta) was performed with unique molecular identifiers. Using its own MiXCR run on the PCR reads, TCRdb lists one record per CDR3 protein. The sample has about 900,000 distinct CDR3 sequences, about 29% seen once. The sequences come from PBMCs, mostly from graft donor cells, collected 360 days after TCRalphabeta/CD19-depleted stem cell transplant. This sequence joins TRBV18 and TRBJ2-2; D not certain. This TCR was recovered from a boy under two years old who had a stem cell transplant for SCID, so the T cells may come from the graft donor. The CDR3 loop is CASSAPRTTGELFF. In DNA form, the CDR3 reads TGTGCCAGCTCAGCCCCGAGGACCACCGGGGAGCTGTTTTTT.